This T cell receptor beta chain was found in a study of T cell responses to AZD1222 COVID-19 vaccine. Study conclusions and caveats: It should be noted that donors were predominantly white British and more often female, and clonal diversity was possibly underestimated. Vaccine-associated CD4 TCRs spanned spike, dominant at 160-218 and 743-854. Seropositive at baseline were only 5 or 6 AZD1222 recipients.

Assay used: immunoSEQ multiplex PCR; TCRdb lists only in-frame clones, some missing. The repertoire has 200,000 or so clones, 92% of them found once; the top ten carry roughly 10%. Trimming stripped 3 bases from V and 6 bases from J, with 15 bases between. Per the germline V gene, CDR1 is LNHDA and CDR2 is SQIVND (reference sequence). The CDR3 covers 15 residues. With regard to this clone: Its specificity is unknown.

The sample in question was peripheral blood, obtained on day 0 of AZD1222 vaccination. The chain uses TRBV19 and TRBJ2-1; D call uncertain. The TCR sequence derives from an adult in good health. CDR3 bases: TGTGCCAGTAGTATTAGCCCGCGGACCGCCAATGAGCAGTTCTTC. Translation gives CASSISPRTANEQFF.